This TCR beta chain was sequenced during a study of read filtering for tumor transcriptome and immune sequencing. This clonotype was observed at least ten times. The library was built from around 0.4 ug RNA with molecular barcoded adaptors for alpha/delta and beta/gamma chains. One entry per CDR3 protein, called by TCRdb with MiXCR from the reads. The data contain over 50,000 distinct CDR3 sequences, roughly 19% of them singletons. Germline V CDR1 and CDR2: DFQATT, SNEGSKA (reference sequence). J gave up 6 bases and V 8 bases, and 17 bases lay outside the gene matches. This CDR3 is 16 amino acids long.

The chain has TRBV20-1 and TRBJ2-5; TRBD2 matches at 11 bases. The source of this sequence is a donor at least 40 years old with multiple myeloma. What was sequenced was a population of CD138-negative cells sorted from bone marrow. CDR3 sequence (DNA): TGCAGTTCCACCTTTTTAGCGGGAGGGCCACGGCAGACCCAGTACTTC. This codes for CSSTFLAGGPRQTQYF.